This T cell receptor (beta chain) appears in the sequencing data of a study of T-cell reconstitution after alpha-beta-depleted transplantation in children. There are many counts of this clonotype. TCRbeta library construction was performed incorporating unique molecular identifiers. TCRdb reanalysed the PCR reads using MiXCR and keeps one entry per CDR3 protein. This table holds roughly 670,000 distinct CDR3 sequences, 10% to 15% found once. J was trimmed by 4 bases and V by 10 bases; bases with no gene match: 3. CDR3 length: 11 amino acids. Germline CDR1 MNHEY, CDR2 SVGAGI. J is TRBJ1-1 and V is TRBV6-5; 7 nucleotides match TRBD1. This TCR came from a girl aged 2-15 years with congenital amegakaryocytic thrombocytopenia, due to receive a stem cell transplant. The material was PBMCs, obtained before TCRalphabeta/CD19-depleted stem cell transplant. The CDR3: CATYRGTEAFF. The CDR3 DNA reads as TGTGCCACCTACAGGGGCACTGAAGCTTTCTTT.